This T cell receptor beta chain comes out of a study of T cell responses to AZD1222 COVID-19 vaccine. Here immunoSEQ multiplex PCR was the method, and the copy in TCRdb shows in-frame clones only, minus some. The table records fewer than 200,000 clones, 70% to 90% of them present only once. This receptor was taken from an adult who received the AZD1222 COVID-19 vaccine. The sample in question was peripheral blood, obtained 28 days after the second AZD1222 dose.

CDR3 DNA: TGTGCCAGCAGGCAGCCTGACACTGAAGCTTTCTTT. Translated: CASRQPDTEAFF. The chain combines TRBV9 with TRBJ1-1; no clear D gene. Trimming took 5 bases from V and 3 from J, leaving 8 bases between them. Looked up from germline, CDR1 is SGDLS and CDR2 is YYNGEE. The CDR3 has 12 residues. Looking up the rest from reference TRBV9 and TRBJ1-1 gives the full variable domain: DSGVTQTPKHLITATGQRVTLRCSPRSGDLSVYWYQQSLDQGLQFLIQYYNGEERAKGNILERFSAQQFPDLHSELNLSSLELGDSALYFCASRQPDTEAFFGQGTRLTVV.